This passage covers 27 T cell receptor beta chains from one sample sequenced in a study of T cells in Graves' hyperthyroidism and ophthalmopathy. TCR beta CDR3 sequences were amplified from RNA transcripts. The TCR CDR3 first-round RT-PCR relied on the HTBI primer set. TCRdb called the multiplex PCR reads again in MiXCR, with one record for every CDR3 protein. The sample has some 570,000 distinct CDR3 sequences, more than 15% seen once. The specimen was blood. These receptors were collected from a woman in her late teens or twenties with Graves' ophthalmopathy.

This clonotype was seen at least ten times. The CDR3 loop is CAWTAGVGRNTEAFF. In nucleotides, the CDR3 is TGTGCCTGGACCGCCGGGGTAGGGAGGAACACTGAAGCTTTCTTT. The chain uses TRBV30 and TRBJ1-1; D ambiguous. This CDR3 has 15 residues. Germline-derived CDR1 and CDR2 are GTSNPN and SVGIG (reference sequence). V shed 4 bases and J shed 1 base, with 16 bases lying between them.

This clonotype was seen ten or more times. The V gene is TRBV28, the J gene TRBJ2-1; D is unresolved. V lost 2 bases and J 2 bases, leaving 7 bases between the germline ends. CDR3 size: 14 residues. Germline loops: CDR1 MDHEN, CDR2 SYDVKM. CDR3 DNA sequence: TGTGCCAGCAGTTTACTATCCGCCTACAATGAGCAGTTCTTC. Its protein product is CASSLLSAYNEQFF. The variable domain in full, with the rest retrieved from reference TRBV28 and TRBJ2-1, is DVKVTQSSRYLVKRTGEKVFLECVQDMDHENMFWYRQDPGLGLRLIYFSYDVKMKEKGDIPEGYSVSREKKERFSLILESASTNQTSMYLCASSLLSAYNEQFFGPGTRLTVL.

This chain links TRBV29-1 with TRBJ2-7; no reliable D call. Trimming took 4 bases from V and 0 from J, leaving 13 bases between them. This CDR3 comprises 14 residues. Germline V CDR1 and CDR2: SQVTM, ANQGSEA. The DNA of the CDR3 is TGCAGCGTTGGGGGATCGTACACCTCCTACGAGCAGTACTTC. This sequence encodes CSVGGSYTSYEQYF.

With regard to this clonotype: This could be a read error, since a much larger clone is one nucleotide away. The V and J genes are TRBV20-1 and TRBJ1-5; TRBD1 is a possible D gene (5 bases). The germline gives CDR1 DFQATT, CDR2 SNEGSKA (reference sequence). This CDR3 has 13 amino acids. Trimming removed 8 bases at V and 1 base at J, with 12 bases between. CDR3 in DNA: TGCAGTACCGGGGGGGACAGCAATCAGCCCCAGCATTTT. Its translation: CSTGGDSNQPQHF.

In its sample, this clonotype was seen many times. The V and J genes are TRBV30 and TRBJ2-1; 10 bases are shared with TRBD2. Germline trimming cut 3 bases from V and 9 bases from J; bases unmatched to any gene: 11. This CDR3 has 15 residues. Germline V gene lookup returns CDR1 GTSNPN and CDR2 SVGIG (reference sequence). This CDR3 is CAWRKASGSTVEQFF. For the CDR3, the DNA is TGTGCCTGGAGAAAGGCTAGCGGGAGCACGGTTGAGCAGTTCTTC.

Written as DNA, the CDR3 is TGTGCCAGCATCCCCGGGGGGGGGGCTGGGAGGCAGGGCTACACCTTC. Translated: CASIPGGGAGRQGYTF. V is TRBV12-3 or TRBV12-4 and J is TRBJ1-2; D might be TRBD1 (6 bases). V was cut by 7 bases and J by 8 bases, with 26 bases left in between. This CDR3 is 16 amino acids long.

A few counts support this clonotype. The V gene is TRBV28, the J gene TRBJ2-6, with 7 bases that match TRBD1. V lost 10 bases and J lost 2; bases outside the gene matches: 8. The germline V gene has CDR1 MDHEN and CDR2 SYDVKM. The CDR3 runs 15 residues. CDR3 bases: TGTGCCACCTATGTACAGGGGCCTGGGGCCAACGTCCTGACTTTC. Protein product: CATYVQGPGANVLTF.

This clonotype was counted at least ten times. This chain joins TRBV6-1 and TRBJ2-7, with D perhaps being TRBD1 or TRBD2 (5 bases each). This CDR3 has 15 residues. Trimming pared 5 bases from V and 4 bases from J, leaving 18 bases between. Germline-derived CDR1 and CDR2 are MNHNS and SASEGT. CDR3 nucleotide sequence: TGTGCCAGCAGTCCGGGGCCTATAACGGGGTACGAGCAGTACTTC. Translated: CASSPGPITGYEQYF.

This clonotype has at least ten counts. The gene calls are TRBV20-1 and TRBJ1-1; D may be TRBD1 (5 bases). Germline values: CDR1 DFQATT, CDR2 SNEGSKA (reference sequence). Trimming pared 6 bases from V and 4 bases from J, leaving 18 bases between. The CDR3 is 14 amino acids. CDR3: CSASTGGSGTEAFF. In DNA, the CDR3 is TGCAGTGCCTCGACGGGGGGATCAGGCACTGAAGCTTTCTTT.

This clonotype was seen repeatedly, ten times or more. The gene calls are TRBV5-5 and TRBJ1-1; TRBD1 is a possible D gene (5 bases). Per germline, CDR1 SGHKS and CDR2 YYEKEE (reference sequence). The V end was cut by 1 base, the J end by 3 bases, with 13 bases between. The CDR3 contains 15 residues. CDR3 sequence reads: CASSLTGWSDTEAFF. The CDR3, as DNA: TGTGCCAGCAGCTTGACAGGTTGGAGCGACACTGAAGCTTTCTTT.

This clonotype has a handful of counts. The CDR3, as DNA: TGTGCCAGCAGTGAATATGAGAGGTCGACCAAAAACATTCAGTACTTC. It yields the protein CASSEYERSTKNIQYF. The chain links TRBV6-1 to TRBJ2-4, with D unresolved. V lost 2 bases to trimming and J lost 2 bases, with 13 bases between them. This CDR3 comprises 16 residues. Germline-derived CDR1 and CDR2 are MNHNS and SASEGT.

The chain employs TRBV18 and TRBJ2-5, with D perhaps matching TRBD1 (5 bases). Trimming shortened V by 4 bases and J by 5 bases, and 14 bases separated the two germline ends. Per the germline V gene, CDR1 is KGHSH and CDR2 is LQKENI. The CDR3 runs 14 residues. The CDR3 DNA follows: TGTGCCAGCTCACAACCGGGCAGGGTCGAGACCCAGTACTTC. It yields the protein CASSQPGRVETQYF.

The chain couples TRBV9 to TRBJ2-3; D tentatively fits TRBD1 or TRBD2 (6 bases each). V dropped 3 bases and J dropped 2 bases, with 19 bases sitting between them. The germline CDR1 and CDR2 sequences are SGDLS and YYNGEE. The CDR3 loop spans 17 amino acids. CDR3 in amino acids: CASSAEGGHSLTDTQYF. CDR3 in DNA: TGTGCCAGCAGCGCGGAGGGGGGACACAGCCTCACAGATACGCAGTATTTT.

This clonotype occurred many times. The chain couples TRBV6-6 to TRBJ1-5, with 7 nucleotides matching TRBD1. The germline gives CDR1 MNHNY, CDR2 SVGAGI (reference sequence). The V and J ends lost 2 bases and 3 bases, in that order; junction bases with no gene match: 10. This CDR3 region has 17 residues. The CDR3 region is CASSYPGGPVDNQPQHF. The CDR3 nucleotides are TGTGCCAGCAGTTACCCAGGGGGGCCTGTGGACAATCAGCCCCAGCATTTT.

The chain is built from TRBV7-2 and TRBJ2-7, with TRBD2 matching over 10 bases. Germline V gives CDR1 SGHTA, CDR2 FQGNSA. V trimming: 5 bases; J trimming: 9 bases; junction bases outside the gene matches: 13. The CDR3 is made up of 15 amino acids. The CDR3 DNA sequence: TGTGCCAGCAGCCCAAAGCGGGGGGGCTCTGGCGGGCAGTACTTC. This encodes CASSPKRGGSGGQYF. Looking up the rest from reference TRBV7-2 and TRBJ2-7 gives the full variable domain: GAGVSQSPSNKVTEKGKDVELRCDPISGHTALYWYRQSLGQGLEFLIYFQGNSAPDKSGLPSDRFSAERTGGSVSTLTIQRTQQEDSAVYLCASSPKRGGSGGQYFGPGTRLTVT.

This chain uses TRBV2 with TRBJ2-1; the match to TRBD2 covers 12 bases. The germline V gene has CDR1 SNHLY and CDR2 FYNNEI. V trimming: 6 bases; J trimming: 4 bases; junction bases outside the gene matches: 4. This CDR3 comprises 15 residues. This CDR3 is CASRRLAGAYNEQFF. CDR3 nucleotide sequence: TGTGCCAGCAGGAGACTAGCGGGGGCTTACAATGAGCAGTTCTTC.

Details on this clonotype: Being one base from a much bigger clone, this may be a read error. The gene calls are TRBV28 and TRBJ2-5, with 8 bases matching TRBD2. The germline CDR1 and CDR2 sequences are MDHEN and SYDVKM. The CDR3 contains 15 residues. The chain's CDR3 is CANSLRGAPRETQYF. CDR3 DNA sequence: TGTGCCAACAGTTTGCGGGGGGCGCCCCGAGAGACCCAGTACTTC.

There are many counts of this clonotype. The chain joins TRBV30 to TRBJ2-7; D remains unclear. The length of the CDR3 is 11 residues. Germline V gene sequence: CDR1 GTSNPN, CDR2 SVGIG (reference sequence). Trimming left V 2 bases short and J 3 bases short, with 5 bases between. The CDR3 spells CAWSKLYEQYF. In DNA form, the CDR3 reads TGTGCCTGGAGTAAACTCTACGAGCAGTACTTC.

The chain joins TRBV27 to TRBJ2-7; 7 bases are shared with TRBD2. Germline-derived CDR1 and CDR2 are MNHEY and SMNVEV (reference sequence). J lost 0 bases, V lost 6 bases, and 5 bases had no gene match. The CDR3 runs to 14 residues. Written as DNA, the CDR3 is TGTGCCAGCAGGTCTGGGACTAACTCCTACGAGCAGTACTTC. Residues: CASRSGTNSYEQYF.

The J gene is TRBJ2-3, the V gene TRBV27; D is undetermined. Germline loops: CDR1 MNHEY, CDR2 SMNVEV (reference sequence). The CDR3 runs 13 residues. V lost 2 bases and J lost 4, with 7 bases in between. The CDR3 nucleotides are TGTGCCAGCAGTTTAAAGTACCCAGATACGCAGTATTTT. Encoded protein: CASSLKYPDTQYF.

This clonotype was detected ten times or more. The chain uses TRBV7-2 and TRBJ2-7; 13 bases line up with TRBD2. Losses at the gene ends were 4 bases for V and 3 bases for J; bases not matched to a gene: 6. The length of the CDR3 is 16 residues. Germline CDR1 and CDR2: SGHTA and FQGNSA. DNA of the CDR3: TGTGCCAGCAGCTCATCGCGGACTAGCGGGAGCTACGAGCAGTACTTC. Translated, it gives CASSSSRTSGSYEQYF.

The table lists this clonotype with a few counts. V gene TRBV20-1 combines with J gene TRBJ2-2; D not certain. V lost 6 bases and J 0 bases, leaving 11 bases between the germline ends. CDR3 size: 14 residues. Germline CDR1 and CDR2: DFQATT and SNEGSKA (reference sequence). The CDR3: CSAGPTPNTGELFF. CDR3 nucleotide sequence: TGCAGTGCCGGGCCGACCCCGAACACCGGGGAGCTGTTTTTT.

The chain links TRBV7-9 to TRBJ1-2; no clear D. The CDR3 is 13 amino acids. Germline CDR1 SEHNR, CDR2 FQNEAQ (reference sequence). V dropped 4 bases and J dropped 2 bases, with 8 bases sitting between them. The CDR3 sequence is CASSSDDNYGYTF. CDR3 coding DNA: TGTGCCAGCAGCTCGGACGACAACTATGGCTACACCTTC.

As for this clonotype: Its ends do not fully match the called genes, so a read error is possible. The V and J genes are TRBV12-3 or TRBV12-4 and TRBJ2-7; D perhaps matches TRBD2 (5 bases). The CDR3 sequence is 11 residues long. CDR3 DNA: TGTGCCAGCAGTGAGGGCTACGAGCAGTCCTTC. Translating it yields CASSEGYEQSF.

This clonotype came up many times. CDR3 residues: CSARSGQGVTGNTIYF. The CDR3 DNA sequence: TGCAGTGCTAGAAGTGGGCAGGGGGTCACTGGAAACACCATATATTTT. V and J are TRBV20-1 and TRBJ1-3; 7 positions match TRBD1. This CDR3 has 16 residues. V lost 2 bases, J lost 2 bases, and 9 bases stayed unmatched. In germline, CDR1 is DFQATT, CDR2 SNEGSKA (reference sequence).

This clonotype occurred a few times. In nucleotides, the CDR3 is TGTGCCAGCAGCCTTCCGACAGGCCGAGAGGAGTTGGAGACCCAGTACTTC. Its translation: CASSLPTGREELETQYF. The genes are TRBV6-2 or TRBV6-3 and TRBJ2-5; perhaps TRBD1 as D (6 bases). Germline-derived CDR1 and CDR2 are MNHEY and SVGEGT. With 6 bases removed from V and 5 bases from J, the gap between germline ends came to 25 bases. This CDR3 is 17 amino acids long.

This clonotype was observed many times. The rearrangement joins TRBV12-3 or TRBV12-4 to TRBJ1-1; D possibly corresponds to TRBD1 (5 bases). This CDR3 region has 12 residues. The V and J ends lost 1 base and 6 bases respectively, with 6 bases between them. The CDR3 spells CASSLGQPEAFF. Here the CDR3 DNA reads TGTGCCAGCAGTTTAGGACAGCCTGAAGCTTTCTTT.